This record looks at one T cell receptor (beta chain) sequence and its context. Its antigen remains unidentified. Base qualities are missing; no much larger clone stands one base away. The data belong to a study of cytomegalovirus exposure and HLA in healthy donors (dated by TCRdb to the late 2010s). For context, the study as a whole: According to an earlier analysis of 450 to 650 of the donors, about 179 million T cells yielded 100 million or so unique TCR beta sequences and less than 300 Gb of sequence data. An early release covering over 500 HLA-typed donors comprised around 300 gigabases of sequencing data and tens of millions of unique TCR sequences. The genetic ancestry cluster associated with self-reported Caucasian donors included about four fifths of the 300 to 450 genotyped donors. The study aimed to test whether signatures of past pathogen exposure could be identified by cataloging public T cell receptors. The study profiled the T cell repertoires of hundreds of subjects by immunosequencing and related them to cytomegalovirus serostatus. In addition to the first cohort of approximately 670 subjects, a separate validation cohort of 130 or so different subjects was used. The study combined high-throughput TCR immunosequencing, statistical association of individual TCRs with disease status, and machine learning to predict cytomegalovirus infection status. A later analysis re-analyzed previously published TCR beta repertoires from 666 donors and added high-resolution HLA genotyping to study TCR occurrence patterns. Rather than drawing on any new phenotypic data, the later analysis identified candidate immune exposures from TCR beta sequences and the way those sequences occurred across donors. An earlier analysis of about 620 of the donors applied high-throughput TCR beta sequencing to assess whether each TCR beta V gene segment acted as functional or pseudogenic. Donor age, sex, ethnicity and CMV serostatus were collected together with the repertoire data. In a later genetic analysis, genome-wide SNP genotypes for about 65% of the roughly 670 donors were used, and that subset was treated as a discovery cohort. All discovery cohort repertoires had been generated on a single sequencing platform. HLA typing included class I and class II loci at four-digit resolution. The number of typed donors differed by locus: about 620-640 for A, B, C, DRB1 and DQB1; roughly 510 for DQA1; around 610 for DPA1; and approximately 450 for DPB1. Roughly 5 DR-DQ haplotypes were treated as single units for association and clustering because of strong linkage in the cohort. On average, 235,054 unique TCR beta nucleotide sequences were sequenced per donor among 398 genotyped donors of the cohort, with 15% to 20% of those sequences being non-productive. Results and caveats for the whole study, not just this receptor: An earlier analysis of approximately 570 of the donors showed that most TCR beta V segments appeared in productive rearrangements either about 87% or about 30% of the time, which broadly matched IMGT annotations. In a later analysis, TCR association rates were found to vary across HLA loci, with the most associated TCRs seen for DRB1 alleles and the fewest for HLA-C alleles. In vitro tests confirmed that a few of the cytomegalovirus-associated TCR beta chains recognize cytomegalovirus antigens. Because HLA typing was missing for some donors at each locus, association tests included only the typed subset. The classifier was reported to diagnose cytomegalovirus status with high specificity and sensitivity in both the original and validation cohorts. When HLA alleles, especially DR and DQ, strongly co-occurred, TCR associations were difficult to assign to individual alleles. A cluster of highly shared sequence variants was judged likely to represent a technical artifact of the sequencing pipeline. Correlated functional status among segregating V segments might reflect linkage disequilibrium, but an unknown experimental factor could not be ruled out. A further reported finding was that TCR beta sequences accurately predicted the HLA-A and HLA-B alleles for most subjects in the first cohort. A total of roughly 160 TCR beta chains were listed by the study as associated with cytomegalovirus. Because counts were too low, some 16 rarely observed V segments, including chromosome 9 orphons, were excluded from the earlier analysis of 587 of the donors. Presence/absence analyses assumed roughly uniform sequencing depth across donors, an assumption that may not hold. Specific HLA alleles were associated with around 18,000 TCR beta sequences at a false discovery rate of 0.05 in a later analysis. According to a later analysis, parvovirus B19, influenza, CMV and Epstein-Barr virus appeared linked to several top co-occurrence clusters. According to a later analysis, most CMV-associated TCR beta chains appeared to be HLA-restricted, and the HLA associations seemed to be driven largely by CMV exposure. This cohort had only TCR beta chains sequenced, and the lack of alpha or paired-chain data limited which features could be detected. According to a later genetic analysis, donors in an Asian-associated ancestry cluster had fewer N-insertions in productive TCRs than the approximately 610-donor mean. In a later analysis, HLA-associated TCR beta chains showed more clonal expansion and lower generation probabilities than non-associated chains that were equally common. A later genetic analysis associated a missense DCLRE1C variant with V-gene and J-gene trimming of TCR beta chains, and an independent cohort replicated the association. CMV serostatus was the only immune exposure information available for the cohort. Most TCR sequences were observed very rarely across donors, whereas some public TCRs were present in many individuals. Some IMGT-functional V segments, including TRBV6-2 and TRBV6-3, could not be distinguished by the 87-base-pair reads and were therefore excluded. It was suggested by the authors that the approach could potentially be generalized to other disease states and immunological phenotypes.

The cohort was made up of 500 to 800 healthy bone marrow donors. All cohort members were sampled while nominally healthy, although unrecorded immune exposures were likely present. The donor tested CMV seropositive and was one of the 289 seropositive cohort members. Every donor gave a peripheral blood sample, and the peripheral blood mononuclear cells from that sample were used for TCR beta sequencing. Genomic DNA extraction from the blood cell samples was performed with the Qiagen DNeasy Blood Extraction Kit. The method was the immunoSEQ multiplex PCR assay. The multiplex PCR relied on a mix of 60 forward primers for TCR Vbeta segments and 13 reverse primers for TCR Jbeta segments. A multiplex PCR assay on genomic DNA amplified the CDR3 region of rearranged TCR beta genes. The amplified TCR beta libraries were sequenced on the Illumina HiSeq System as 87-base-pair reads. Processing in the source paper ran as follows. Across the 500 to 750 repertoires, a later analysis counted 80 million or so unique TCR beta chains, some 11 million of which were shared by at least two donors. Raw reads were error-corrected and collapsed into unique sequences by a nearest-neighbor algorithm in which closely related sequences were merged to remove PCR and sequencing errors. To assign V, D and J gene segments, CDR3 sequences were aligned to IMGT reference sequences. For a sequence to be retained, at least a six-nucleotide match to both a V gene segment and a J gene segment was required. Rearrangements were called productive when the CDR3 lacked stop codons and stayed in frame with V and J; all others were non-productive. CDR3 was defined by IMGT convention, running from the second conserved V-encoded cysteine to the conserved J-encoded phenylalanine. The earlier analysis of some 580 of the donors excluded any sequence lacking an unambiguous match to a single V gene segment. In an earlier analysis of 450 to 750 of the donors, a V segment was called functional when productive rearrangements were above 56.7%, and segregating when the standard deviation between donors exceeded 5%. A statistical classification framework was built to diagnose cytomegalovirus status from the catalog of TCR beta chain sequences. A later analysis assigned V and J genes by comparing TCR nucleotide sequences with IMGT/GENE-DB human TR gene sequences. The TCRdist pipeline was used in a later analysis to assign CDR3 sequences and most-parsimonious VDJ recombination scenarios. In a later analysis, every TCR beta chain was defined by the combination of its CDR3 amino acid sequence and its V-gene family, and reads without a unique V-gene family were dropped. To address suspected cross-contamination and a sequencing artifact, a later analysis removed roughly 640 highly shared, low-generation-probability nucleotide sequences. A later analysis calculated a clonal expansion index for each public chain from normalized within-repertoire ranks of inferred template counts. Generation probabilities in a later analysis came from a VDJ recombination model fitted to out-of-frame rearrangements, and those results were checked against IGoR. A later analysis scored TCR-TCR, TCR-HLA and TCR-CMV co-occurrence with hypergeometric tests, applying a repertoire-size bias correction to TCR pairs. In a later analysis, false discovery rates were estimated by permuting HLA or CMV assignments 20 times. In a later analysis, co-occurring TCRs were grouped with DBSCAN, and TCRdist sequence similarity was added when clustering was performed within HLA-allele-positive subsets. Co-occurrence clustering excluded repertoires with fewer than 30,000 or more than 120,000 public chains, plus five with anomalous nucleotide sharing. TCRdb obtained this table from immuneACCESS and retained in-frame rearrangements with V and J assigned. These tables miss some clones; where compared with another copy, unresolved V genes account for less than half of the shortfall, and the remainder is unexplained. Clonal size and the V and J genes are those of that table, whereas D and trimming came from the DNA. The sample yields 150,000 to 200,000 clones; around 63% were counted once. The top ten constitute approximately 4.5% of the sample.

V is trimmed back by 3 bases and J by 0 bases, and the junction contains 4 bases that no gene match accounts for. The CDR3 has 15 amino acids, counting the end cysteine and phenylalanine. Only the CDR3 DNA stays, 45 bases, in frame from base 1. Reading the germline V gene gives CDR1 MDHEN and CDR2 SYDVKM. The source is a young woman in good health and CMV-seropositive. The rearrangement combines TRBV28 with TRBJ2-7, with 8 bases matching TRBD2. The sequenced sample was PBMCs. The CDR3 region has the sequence CASSLVLAGSYEQYF. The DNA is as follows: TGTGCCAGCAGTTTGGTCCTAGCGGGCTCCTACGAGCAGTACTTC. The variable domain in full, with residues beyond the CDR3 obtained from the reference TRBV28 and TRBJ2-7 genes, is DVKVTQSSRYLVKRTGEKVFLECVQDMDHENMFWYRQDPGLGLRLIYFSYDVKMKEKGDIPEGYSVSREKKERFSLILESASTNQTSMYLCASSLVLAGSYEQYFGPGTRLTVT.